This entry describes one T cell receptor beta chain. CDR3 size: 15 residues. The V end lost 2 bases, the J end lost 2 bases, and 12 bases lay between the germline ends. Looked up from germline, CDR1 is SGHTA and CDR2 is FQGNSA. Sequenced by immunoSEQ multiplex PCR; TCRdb stores in-frame clones only, minus some. The table includes 55,000 to 65,000 clones, 85% detected once. This sample was included in a study of OX40 agonist ivuxolimab in advanced cancers. This TCR was recovered from an adult with an advanced solid tumor such as melanoma, head and neck, liver or kidney cancer. This sample comprised CD4+ or CD8+ T cells sorted from blood, obtained in a trial of the OX40 agonist ivuxolimab. This chain connects TRBV7-2 to TRBJ2-5; D is undetermined. The CDR3 DNA follows: TGTGCCAGCAGCTTAAGCCGCAATAGGCAAGAGACCCAGTACTTC. As protein: CASSLSRNRQETQYF.